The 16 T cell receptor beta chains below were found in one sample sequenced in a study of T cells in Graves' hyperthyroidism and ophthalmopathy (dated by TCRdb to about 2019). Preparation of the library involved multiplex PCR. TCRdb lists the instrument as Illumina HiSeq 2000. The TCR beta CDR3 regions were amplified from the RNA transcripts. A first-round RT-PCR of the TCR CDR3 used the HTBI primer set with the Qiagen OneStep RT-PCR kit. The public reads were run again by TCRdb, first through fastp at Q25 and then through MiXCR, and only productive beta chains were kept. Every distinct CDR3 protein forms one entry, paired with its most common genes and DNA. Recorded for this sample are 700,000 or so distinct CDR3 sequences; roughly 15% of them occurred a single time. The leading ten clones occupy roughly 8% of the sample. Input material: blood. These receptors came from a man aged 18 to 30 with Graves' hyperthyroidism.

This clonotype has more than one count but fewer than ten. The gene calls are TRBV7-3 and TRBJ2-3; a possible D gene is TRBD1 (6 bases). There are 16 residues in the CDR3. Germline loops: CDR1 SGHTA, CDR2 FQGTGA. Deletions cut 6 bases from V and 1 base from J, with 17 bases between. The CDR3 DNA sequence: TGTGCCAGCAGATTCCACCGGACAGACCGCACAGATACGCAGTATTTT. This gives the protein CASRFHRTDRTDTQYF. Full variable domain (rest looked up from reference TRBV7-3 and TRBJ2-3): GAGVSQTPSNKVTEKGKYVELRCDPISGHTALYWYRQSLGQGPEFLIYFQGTGAADDSGLPNDRFFAVRPEGSVSTLKIQRTERGDSAVYLCASRFHRTDRTDTQYFGPGTRLTVL.

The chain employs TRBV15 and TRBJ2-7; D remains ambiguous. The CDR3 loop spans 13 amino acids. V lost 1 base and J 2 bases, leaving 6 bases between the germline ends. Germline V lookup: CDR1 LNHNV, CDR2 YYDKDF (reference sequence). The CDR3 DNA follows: TGTGCCACCAGCAGAGTAAGAACCTACGAGCAGTACTTC. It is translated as CATSRVRTYEQYF.

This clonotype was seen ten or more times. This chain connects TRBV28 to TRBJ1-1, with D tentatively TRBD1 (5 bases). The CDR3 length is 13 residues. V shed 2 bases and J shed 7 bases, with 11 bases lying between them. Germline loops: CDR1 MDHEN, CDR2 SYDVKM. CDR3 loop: CASSLAGPREAFF. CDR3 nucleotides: TGTGCCAGCAGTTTAGCGGGACCCCGTGAAGCTTTCTTT.

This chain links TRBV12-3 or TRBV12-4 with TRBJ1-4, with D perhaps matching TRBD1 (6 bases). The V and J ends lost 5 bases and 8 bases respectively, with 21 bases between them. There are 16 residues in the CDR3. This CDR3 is CASSTFNWGRSEKLFF. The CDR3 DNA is TGTGCCAGCAGTACCTTCAATTGGGGGCGCTCCGAAAAACTGTTTTTT.

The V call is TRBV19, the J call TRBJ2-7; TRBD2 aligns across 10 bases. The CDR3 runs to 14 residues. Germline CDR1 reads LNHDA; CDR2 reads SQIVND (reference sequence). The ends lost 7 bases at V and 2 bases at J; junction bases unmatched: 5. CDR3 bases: TGTGCCAGTACCAGAACTAGCGGGGCCTACGAGCAGTACTTC. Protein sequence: CASTRTSGAYEQYF.

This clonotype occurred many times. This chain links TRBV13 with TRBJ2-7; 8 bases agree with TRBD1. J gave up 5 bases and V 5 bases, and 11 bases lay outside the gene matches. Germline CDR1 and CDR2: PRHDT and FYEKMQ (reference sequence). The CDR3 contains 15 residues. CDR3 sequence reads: CASSPQGQGGNEQYF. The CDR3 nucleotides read TGTGCCAGCAGCCCTCAAGGACAGGGAGGCAACGAGCAGTACTTC. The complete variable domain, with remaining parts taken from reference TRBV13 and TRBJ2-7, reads AAGVIQSPRHLIKEKRETATLKCYPIPRHDTVYWYQQGPGQDPQFLISFYEKMQSDKGSIPDRFSAQQFSDYHSELNMSSLELGDSALYFCASSPQGQGGNEQYFGPGTRLTVT.

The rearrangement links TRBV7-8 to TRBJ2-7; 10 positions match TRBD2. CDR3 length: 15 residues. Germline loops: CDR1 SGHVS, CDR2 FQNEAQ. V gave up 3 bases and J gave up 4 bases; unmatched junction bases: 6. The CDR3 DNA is TGTGCCAGCAGCTTGTCACTAGCGGGAATGTACGAGCAGTACTTC. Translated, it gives CASSLSLAGMYEQYF.

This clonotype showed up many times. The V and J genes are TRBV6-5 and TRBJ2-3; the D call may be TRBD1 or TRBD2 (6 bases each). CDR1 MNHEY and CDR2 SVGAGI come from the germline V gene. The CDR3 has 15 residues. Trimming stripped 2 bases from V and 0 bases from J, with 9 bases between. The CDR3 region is CASSYRGESTDTQYF. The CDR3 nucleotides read TGTGCCAGCAGTTACAGGGGGGAGAGCACAGATACGCAGTATTTT.

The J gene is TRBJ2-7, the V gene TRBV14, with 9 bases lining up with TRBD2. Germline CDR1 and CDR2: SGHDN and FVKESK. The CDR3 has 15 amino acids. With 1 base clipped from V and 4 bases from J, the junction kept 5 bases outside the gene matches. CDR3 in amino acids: CASSQGLAVLYEQYF. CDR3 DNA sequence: TGTGCCAGCAGCCAAGGACTAGCGGTCCTTTACGAGCAGTACTTC.

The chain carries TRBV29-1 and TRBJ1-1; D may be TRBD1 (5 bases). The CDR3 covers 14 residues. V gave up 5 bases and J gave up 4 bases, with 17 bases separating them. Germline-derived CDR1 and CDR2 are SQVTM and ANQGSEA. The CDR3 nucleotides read TGCAGCGTTTCCCCCGGGACCCCCGTCACTGAAGCTTTCTTT. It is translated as CSVSPGTPVTEAFF.

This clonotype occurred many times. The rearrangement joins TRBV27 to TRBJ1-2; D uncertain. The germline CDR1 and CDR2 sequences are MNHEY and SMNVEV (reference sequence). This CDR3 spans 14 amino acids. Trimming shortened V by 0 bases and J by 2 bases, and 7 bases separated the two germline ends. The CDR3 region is CASSLSADNYGYTF. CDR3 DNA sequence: TGTGCCAGCAGTTTATCGGCAGACAACTATGGCTACACCTTC.

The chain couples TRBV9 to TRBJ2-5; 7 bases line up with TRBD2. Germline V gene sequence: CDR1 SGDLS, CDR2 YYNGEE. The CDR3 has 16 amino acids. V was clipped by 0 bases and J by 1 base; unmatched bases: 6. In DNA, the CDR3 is TGTGCCAGCAGCGTAGGGGCGGGAGCCGGCCAAGAGACCCAGTACTTC. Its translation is CASSVGAGAGQETQYF.

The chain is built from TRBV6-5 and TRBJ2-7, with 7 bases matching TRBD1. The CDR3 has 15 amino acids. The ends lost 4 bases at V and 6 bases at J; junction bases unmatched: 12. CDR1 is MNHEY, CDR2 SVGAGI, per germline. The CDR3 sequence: CASSFSGTASSEQYF. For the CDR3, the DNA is TGTGCCAGCAGTTTTTCCGGGACAGCGAGCTCCGAGCAGTACTTC.

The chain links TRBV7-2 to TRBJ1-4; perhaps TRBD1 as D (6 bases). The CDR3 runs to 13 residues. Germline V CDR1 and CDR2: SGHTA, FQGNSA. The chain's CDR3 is CEAQGTTNEKLFF. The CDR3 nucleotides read TGTGAAGCCCAGGGGACAACTAATGAAAAACTGTTTTTT.

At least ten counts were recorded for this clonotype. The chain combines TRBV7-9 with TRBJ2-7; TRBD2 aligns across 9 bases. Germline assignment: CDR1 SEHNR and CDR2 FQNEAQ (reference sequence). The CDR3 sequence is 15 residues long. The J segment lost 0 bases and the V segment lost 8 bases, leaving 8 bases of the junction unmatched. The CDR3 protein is CASGNLAGVSYEQYF. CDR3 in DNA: TGTGCCAGCGGAAACTTAGCGGGAGTCTCCTACGAGCAGTACTTC. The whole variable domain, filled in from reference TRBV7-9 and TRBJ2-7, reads DTGVSQNPRHKITKRGQNVTFRCDPISEHNRLYWYRQTLGQGPEFLTYFQNEAQLEKSRLLSDRFSAERPKGSFSTLEIQRTEQGDSAMYLCASGNLAGVSYEQYFGPGTRLTVT.

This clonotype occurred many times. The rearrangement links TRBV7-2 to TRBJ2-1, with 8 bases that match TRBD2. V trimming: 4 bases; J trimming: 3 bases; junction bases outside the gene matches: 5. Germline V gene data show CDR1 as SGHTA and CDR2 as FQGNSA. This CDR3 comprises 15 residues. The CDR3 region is CASSSSGSDYNEQFF. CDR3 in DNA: TGTGCCAGCAGCTCGAGCGGGAGTGACTACAATGAGCAGTTCTTC.